The TCR delta chain under discussion was sequenced for a study of γδ T cells in repeated Plasmodium falciparum infection. Across the whole study: Each infection was followed by sampling at 21 days, plus baseline and some pre-infection draws. Study-level results: Vdelta2-negative gammadelta repertoires appeared less diverse and less shared in Malian than Australian children.

This CDR3 has 22 residues. Germline CDR1 reads TSWWSYY; CDR2 reads QGS. Trimming removed 5 bases at V and 2 bases at J, with 36 bases between. Gammadelta T cells were flow-sorted from PBMC into Vgamma9/Vdelta2+ and Vdelta2-negative populations for bulk analysis. For this clone: Antigen unknown. The protein TCRdb lists belongs to a much larger clone and differs from this DNA's translation at residue 14, which points to a read error; the protein shown is made from the DNA.

TCRdb made new clone calls on the multiplex PCR reads using CATT. Here the sample spans tens of thousands of delta-chain clones, approximately 1.5% being singletons. V gene TRDV1 combines with J gene TRDJ1; D is possibly TRDD2 or TRDD3 (8 bases each). The TCR originated in a pool of human donors (malaria-infected and uninfected, not separated). Sequences were obtained from gamma-delta T cells from blood. The CDR3 protein is CALGPPSLPMVLGVSTTDKLIF. In nucleotides, the CDR3 is TGTGCTCTTGGGCCACCAAGCCTTCCTATGGTACTGGGGGTGTCCACGACCGATAAACTCATCTTT.